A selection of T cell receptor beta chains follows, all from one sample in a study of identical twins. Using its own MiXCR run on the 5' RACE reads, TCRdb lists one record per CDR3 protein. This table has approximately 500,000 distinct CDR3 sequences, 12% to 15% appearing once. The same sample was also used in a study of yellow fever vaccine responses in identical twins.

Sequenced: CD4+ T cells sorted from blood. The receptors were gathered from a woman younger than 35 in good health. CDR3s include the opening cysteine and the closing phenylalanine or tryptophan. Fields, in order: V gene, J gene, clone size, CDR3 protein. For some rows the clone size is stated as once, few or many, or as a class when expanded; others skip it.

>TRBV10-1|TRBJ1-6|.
CASSIDGSSPLHF
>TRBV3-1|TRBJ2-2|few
CASSQRESAGELFF
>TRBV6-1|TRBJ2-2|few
CASSPGLVNTGELFF
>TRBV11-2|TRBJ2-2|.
CASSLIVGARGTGELFF
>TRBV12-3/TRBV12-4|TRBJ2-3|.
CASSLALSSGPSTDTQYF
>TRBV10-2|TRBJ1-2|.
CASSEQGTAYYGYTF
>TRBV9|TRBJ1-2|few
CASSVGATYGYTF
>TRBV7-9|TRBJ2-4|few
CASSLVAGEAKNIQYF
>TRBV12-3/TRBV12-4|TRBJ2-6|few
CASRSDRGPSGANVLTF
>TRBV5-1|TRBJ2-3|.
CASSLRGDYYSSTDTQYF
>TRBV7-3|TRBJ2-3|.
CASSLTPSTDTQYF
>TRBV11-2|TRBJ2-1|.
CASRRPYSSYNEQFF
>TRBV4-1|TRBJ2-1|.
CASSRGTSDYYNEQFF
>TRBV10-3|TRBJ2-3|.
CAISLLAGDTDTQYF
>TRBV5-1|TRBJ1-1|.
CASSLEGPGTEAFF
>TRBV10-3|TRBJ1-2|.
CAISPIDRGHYGYTF
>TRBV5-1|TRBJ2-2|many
CASSIGHSNTGELFF
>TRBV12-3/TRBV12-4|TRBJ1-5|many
CASSTGQTGPPQPQHF
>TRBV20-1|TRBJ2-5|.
CSGQRGVQETQYF
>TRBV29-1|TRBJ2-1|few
CSVGSSSYNEQFF
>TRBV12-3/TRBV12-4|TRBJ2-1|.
CASSLAGPLASTGNEQFF
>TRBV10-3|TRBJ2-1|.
CATAGTGINEQFF